Listed below are T cell receptor beta chains from one sample, sequenced in a study of identical twins. TCRdb recomputed calls from the 5' RACE reads with MiXCR, one row per CDR3 protein. The repertoire holds just under 550,000 distinct CDR3 sequences, with roughly 15% as singletons. These data were also filed under a second study, of yellow fever vaccine responses in identical twins.

Material for sequencing was CD4+ T cells sorted from blood. These receptors all come from a woman aged 18-29 years in good health. Each CDR3 is given without its conserved first and last residue.

TRBJ2-3,TRBV9,ASSSPPLSGRGDTQY
TRBJ2-7,TRBV20-1,SARGQTGYEQY
TRBJ2-2,TRBV27,ASSFQGASRGELF
TRBJ1-2,TRBV5-1,ASSLDGLDNYGYT
TRBJ2-5,TRBV6-5,ASSYSGPGTGETQY
TRBJ1-6,TRBV7-9,ASSLGRAYNSPLH
TRBJ2-2,TRBV6-2/TRBV6-3,ASSDGLAGGELF
TRBJ1-1,TRBV29-1,SVGRTAMNTEAF
TRBJ2-1,TRBV6-1,ASSRDNLGSEQF
TRBJ1-2,TRBV7-8,ASSPRDRVAYGYT
TRBJ2-2,TRBV29-1,SVVQAMAGELF
TRBJ2-5,TRBV29-1,SVLGFRGEQETQY
TRBJ1-1,TRBV12-3/TRBV12-4,ASSLGQTGVGRAF
TRBJ2-1,TRBV5-8,ASSWAERNEQF
TRBJ2-1,TRBV7-9,ASSPSVIYNEQF
TRBJ2-3,TRBV7-2,ASSYASTQY
TRBJ1-1,TRBV12-3/TRBV12-4,ASSLQTENTEAF
TRBJ2-1,TRBV28,ASSLGTGYSYNEQF
TRBJ2-7,TRBV28,ASSSKGGFYEQY
TRBJ2-3,TRBV19,ASMGSRSTDTQY
TRBJ1-5,TRBV7-2,ASSSDRGLSQPQH
TRBJ1-1,TRBV5-4,ASSLGQRDTEAF
TRBJ2-3,TRBV6-1,ASGRSPPTDTQY
TRBJ2-2,TRBV5-1,ASSLTLDTGTGELF